The sequence of this T cell receptor (beta chain) was determined in a study of shared clonotypes between healthy human individuals. Clones were read by immunoSEQ multiplex PCR, and TCRdb kept only the in-frame ones, dropping some. The repertoire holds some 2.1 million clones, with 85% to 95% as singletons. The CDR3 has 17 residues. V was trimmed by 5 bases and J by 0 bases, leaving 20 bases between them. Germline lookup yields CDR1 SEHNR and CDR2 FQNEAQ (reference sequence). As concerns this clone: As yet, its antigen is unknown.

The study, taken as a whole, reports: Sampling included only blood; tissue repertoires likely differ. Sequencing depth was a factor that was expected to affect clonotype sharing among donors.

Selected positively for CCR7 and CD45RO-negative, naive CD8 cells excluded terminally differentiated effector memory CD45RA+ cells. Source material: naive CD8+ T cells from PBMCs. V is TRBV7-9 and J is TRBJ2-7; D might be TRBD2 (6 bases). This TCR was sampled from a man aged 18 to 30 in good health. Some clones in this sample may be carry-over from other donors' samples. This CDR3 is CASSHTASSANSYEQYF. In DNA, the CDR3 is TGTGCCAGCAGCCACACTGCCTCTAGCGCGAACTCCTACGAGCAGTACTTC.